Each of the 3 T cell receptor beta chains below was sequenced from the same sample in a study of cytomegalovirus exposure and HLA in healthy donors. Use of 60 Vbeta and 13 Jbeta primers characterized the PCR. The method was immunoSEQ multiplex PCR; TCRdb's version includes in-frame clones alone and lacks a portion of them. The sample includes some 100,000 clones, roughly 80% seen only once; the top ten take 13% to 15%. The sequenced sample was PBMCs. The receptors derive from a male donor in good health and CMV-seropositive.

The chain is built from TRBV5-1 and TRBJ1-1; the match to TRBD1 covers 7 bases. Trimming at V came to 0 bases and at J to 4 bases, leaving 3 bases not matched to a gene. The CDR3 totals 14 residues. Germline CDR1 reads SGHRS; CDR2 reads YFSETQ. The CDR3 spells CASSLETGATEAFF. In DNA, the CDR3 is TGCGCCAGCAGCTTGGAAACAGGGGCCACTGAAGCTTTCTTT. The whole variable domain, remainder taken from reference TRBV5-1 and TRBJ1-1, is KAGVTQTPRYLIKTRGQQVTLSCSPISGHRSVSWYQQTPGQGLQFLFEYFSETQRNKGNFPGRFSGRQFSNSRSEMNVSTLELGDSALYLCASSLETGATEAFFGQGTRLTVV.

This clone has at least ten counts. The gene calls are TRBV11-3 and TRBJ2-1; 12 bases agree with TRBD1. The CDR3 runs 15 residues. The trim removed 4 bases at V and 8 bases at J, leaving 6 bases unmatched. Germline-derived CDR1 and CDR2 are SGHNT and YENEEA. In nucleotides, the CDR3 is TGTGCCAGCAGCTACCCGGGACAGGGGGCCGATGAGCAGTTCTTC. Translation: CASSYPGQGADEQFF.

The chain employs TRBV5-1 and TRBJ1-4, with TRBD1 as a possible D gene (5 bases). The V and J ends lost 2 bases and 5 bases respectively, with 13 bases between them. From germline, CDR1 is SGHRS and CDR2 YFSETQ. The CDR3 loop spans 15 amino acids. In DNA, the CDR3 is TGCGCCAGCAGCTTCGACGACAGAGAGAATGAAAAACTGTTTTTT. Translating it yields CASSFDDRENEKLFF.